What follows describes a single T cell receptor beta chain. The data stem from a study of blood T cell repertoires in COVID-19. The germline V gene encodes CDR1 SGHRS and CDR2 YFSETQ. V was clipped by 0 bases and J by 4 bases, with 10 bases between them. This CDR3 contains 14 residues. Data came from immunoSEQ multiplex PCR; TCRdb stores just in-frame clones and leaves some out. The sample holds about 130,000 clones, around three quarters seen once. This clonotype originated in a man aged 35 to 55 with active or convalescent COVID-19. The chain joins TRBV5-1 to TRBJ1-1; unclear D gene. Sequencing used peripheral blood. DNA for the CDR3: TGCGCCAGCAGCTTGGACTCCGGGGTCACTGAAGCTTTCTTT. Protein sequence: CASSLDSGVTEAFF.